Below, 17 T cell receptor beta chains from the same sample are listed, as sequenced in a study of blood T cell repertoires in COVID-19. Repertoires were generated with immunoSEQ multiplex PCR, while TCRdb's copy carries only in-frame clones and drops some. The data show 70,000 to 95,000 clones, about 88% seen once. Sequences were obtained from peripheral blood. The receptor source for this set is a woman older than 75 with active COVID-19.

The chain couples TRBV7-2 to TRBJ2-3, with 11 bases fitting TRBD2. With 5 bases clipped from V and 2 bases from J, the junction kept 9 bases outside the gene matches. CDR3 length equals 17 residues. The germline gives CDR1 SGHTA, CDR2 FQGNSA. The CDR3, as DNA: TGTGCCAGCAGCCTACGGCTAGCGGGAGGACTCACAGATACGCAGTATTTT. This gives the protein CASSLRLAGGLTDTQYF. The full variable domain, in which reference TRBV7-2 and TRBJ2-3 provide the parts outside the CDR3, is GAGVSQSPSNKVTEKGKDVELRCDPISGHTALYWYRQSLGQGLEFLIYFQGNSAPDKSGLPSDRFSAERTGGSVSTLTIQRTQQEDSAVYLCASSLRLAGGLTDTQYFGPGTRLTVL.

This chain joins TRBV28 and TRBJ1-2; D is unclear. In germline, CDR1 is MDHEN, CDR2 SYDVKM. The V and J ends lost 3 bases and 8 bases respectively, with 7 bases between them. This CDR3 is built from 11 residues. The CDR3 DNA sequence: TGTGCCAGCAGTTTGATGGAGGGCTACACCTTC. As protein: CASSLMEGYTF.

This clone was seen once. The chain recombines TRBV7-9 with TRBJ2-1; TRBD2 matches at 12 bases. Germline CDR1 and CDR2: SEHNR and FQNEAQ (reference sequence). The CDR3 is 16 residues long. Trimming cost V 3 bases and J 9 bases; bases outside gene matches: 9. The chain's CDR3 is CASSFPTSGRLAEQFF. The CDR3 DNA reads as TGTGCCAGCAGCTTTCCGACTAGCGGGAGACTCGCTGAGCAGTTCTTC.

The V gene is TRBV21-1, the J gene TRBJ2-1; TRBD2, as called in the table, went unchecked against the DNA. TRBV21-1 is a pseudogene. The CDR3 is 14 residues long. The CDR3 bases are TGTGCCAGCAGCAAAAAAGTTGTCTACTGTGAGCAGTTCTTC. Amino acids: CASSKKVVYCEQFF.

The chain uses TRBV5-4 and TRBJ2-7, with D unclear. Trimming left V 0 bases short and J 0 bases short, with 10 bases between. In germline, CDR1 is SGHNT, CDR2 YYREEE (reference sequence). The CDR3 length is 15 residues. CDR3 coding DNA: TGTGCCAGCAGCTTGGCTGATAGCAGCTCCTACGAGCAGTACTTC. Translated, it gives CASSLADSSSYEQYF.

The chain carries TRBV4-1 and TRBJ2-1; 8 bases align to TRBD2. With V trimmed by 2 bases and J by 0 bases, 9 bases remained unmatched. Germline CDR1 reads MGHRA; CDR2 reads YSYEKL. This CDR3 comprises 18 residues. The chain's CDR3 is CASSQRAISGSSYNEQFF. DNA for the CDR3: TGCGCCAGCAGCCAACGGGCGATAAGCGGGAGCTCCTACAATGAGCAGTTCTTC.

The gene calls are TRBV19 and TRBJ1-3; TRBD1 is a possible D gene (5 bases). Germline V CDR1 and CDR2: LNHDA, SQIVND (reference sequence). Trimming took off 3 bases at V and 1 base at J, with 16 bases between the two ends. This CDR3 has 17 residues. CDR3 nucleotides: TGTGCCAGTAGTATCCGCCAGGGTACAAGATCTGGAAACACCATATATTTT. Protein: CASSIRQGTRSGNTIYF. Drawing the rest from reference TRBV19 and TRBJ1-3, the complete variable domain is DGGITQSPKYLFRKEGQNVTLSCEQNLNHDAMYWYRQDPGQGLRLIYYSQIVNDFQKGDIAEGYSVSREKKESFPLTVTSAQKNPTAFYLCASSIRQGTRSGNTIYFGEGSWLTVV.

This clone is a singleton in its sample. The CDR3 DNA follows: TGTGCCAGCAGTTTAATCCGCCAAGAGACCCAGTACTTC. Translating gives CASSLIRQETQYF. The J gene is TRBJ2-5, the V gene TRBV12-3 or TRBV12-4, with no clear D. CDR3 length: 13 amino acids. V was shortened by 2 bases and J by 1 base, with 5 bases between the two germline ends.

V usage is TRBV18 and J usage is TRBJ2-7; TRBD1 matches at 7 bases. Germline V gives CDR1 KGHSH, CDR2 LQKENI. Germline trimming cut 5 bases from V and 5 bases from J; bases unmatched to any gene: 3. The CDR3 has 12 residues. CDR3 amino acids: CASSVTGDEQYF. The CDR3 DNA reads TGTGCCAGCTCAGTAACAGGGGACGAGCAGTACTTC.

The chain couples TRBV5-5 to TRBJ1-6; 9 bases line up with TRBD1. The CDR3 has 16 residues. Germline V gene sequence: CDR1 SGHKS, CDR2 YYEKEE (reference sequence). V lost 4 bases to trimming and J lost 10 bases; unmatched junction nucleotides: 12. The CDR3 is CASSPRRGTGISPLHF. In DNA form, the CDR3 reads TGTGCCAGCAGCCCTCGACGGGGGACAGGGATCTCACCCCTCCACTTT.

V gene TRBV7-9 combines with J gene TRBJ2-7; 10 positions match TRBD1. CDR1 SEHNR and CDR2 FQNEAQ come from the germline V gene (reference sequence). The V segment lost 6 bases and the J segment 3 bases; nucleotides outside the gene matches: 17. The CDR3 is made up of 18 amino acids. The CDR3 DNA sequence: TGTGCCAGCAGTTACAACCCCGGGACAGGGGAAGGAGTCTACGAGCAGTACTTC. This encodes CASSYNPGTGEGVYEQYF. The full variable domain, with the rest looked up from reference TRBV7-9 and TRBJ2-7, is DTGVSQNPRHKITKRGQNVTFRCDPISEHNRLYWYRQTLGQGPEFLTYFQNEAQLEKSRLLSDRFSAERPKGSFSTLEIQRTEQGDSAMYLCASSYNPGTGEGVYEQYFGPGTRLTVT.

This chain uses TRBV28 with TRBJ2-7; 9 nucleotides match TRBD2. The length of the CDR3 is 13 residues. Germline assignment: CDR1 MDHEN and CDR2 SYDVKM. V lost 7 bases, J lost 10 bases, and 11 bases stayed unmatched. The CDR3 here is CASISSGTGFQYF. DNA for the CDR3: TGTGCCAGCATTTCTAGCGGGACCGGGTTTCAGTACTTC.

The rearrangement joins TRBV29-1 to TRBJ1-2; D is perhaps TRBD1 (5 bases). Germline CDR1 is SQVTM and CDR2 is ANQGSEA. V lost 5 bases and J lost 0, with 10 bases in between. The CDR3 loop spans 13 amino acids. DNA for the CDR3: TGCAGCGTTTTGGGCAGGGCTAACTATGGCTACACCTTC. This codes for CSVLGRANYGYTF. The full variable domain, in which reference TRBV29-1 and TRBJ1-2 provide the parts outside the CDR3, is SAVISQKPSRDICQRGTSLTIQCQVDSQVTMMFWYRQQPGQSLTLIATANQGSEATYESGFVIDKFPISRPNLTFSTLTVSNMSPEDSSIYLCSVLGRANYGYTFGSGTRLTVV.

The V gene is TRBV11-2, the J gene TRBJ1-6; possible D gene TRBD1, 5 bases. The CDR3 runs to 16 residues. Germline assignment: CDR1 SGHAT and CDR2 FQNNGV. Trimming left V 5 bases short and J 9 bases short, with 20 bases between. The CDR3 loop reads CASSRSGGWRGSPLHF. CDR3 nucleotide sequence: TGTGCCAGCAGCCGAAGCGGGGGATGGAGAGGTTCACCCCTCCACTTT.

V gene TRBV6-2 or TRBV6-3 combines with J gene TRBJ2-3; 7 bases agree with TRBD2. CDR1 is MNHEY, CDR2 SVGEGT, per germline. The length of the CDR3 is 15 residues. After removal of 2 bases from V and 2 bases from J, the junction contained 4 bases not matched to a gene. DNA of the CDR3: TGTGCCAGCAGTTACCGGCGGGGGACCACAGATACGCAGTATTTT. Its translation is CASSYRRGTTDTQYF.

The chain couples TRBV12-3 or TRBV12-4 to TRBJ2-3, with a tentative D call TRBD1 (6 bases). The CDR3 spans 12 residues. Trimming pared 6 bases from V and 6 bases from J, leaving 10 bases between. CDR3 residues: CASRRTVDTQYF. In nucleotides, the CDR3 is TGTGCCAGCAGGCGGACAGTCGATACGCAGTATTTT.

V and J are TRBV28 and TRBJ1-5; 9 positions match TRBD1. Germline V gene lookup returns CDR1 MDHEN and CDR2 SYDVKM. The ends lost 8 bases at V and 2 bases at J; junction bases unmatched: 7. The CDR3 totals 15 residues. The CDR3 region has the DNA TGTGCCAGCGGATTACGGGACAGGGGCAATCAGCCCCAGCATTTT. It translates to CASGLRDRGNQPQHF.